A selection of T cell receptor beta chains follows, all from one sample in a study of shared clonotypes between healthy human individuals. Here immunoSEQ multiplex PCR was the method, and the copy in TCRdb shows in-frame clones only, minus some. The data show over 400,000 clones, with about 96% seen just once and approximately 0.06% held by the top ten. Sequenced: naive CD4+ T cells sorted from blood. The receptors originated from a woman between 25 and 40 years old in good health. Each CDR3 is given with its conserved first and last residue. The D gene is left open where the match is weak.

>TRBJ2-7|TRBV5-1|TRBD2
CASSLGLAGGTYEQYF
TGCGCCAGCAGCTTAGGACTAGCGGGAGGTACCTACGAGCAGTACTTC
>TRBJ2-5|TRBV28|TRBD1
CASSRTGRETQYF
TGTGCCAGCAGTAGGACAGGAAGGGAGACCCAGTACTTC
>TRBJ2-7|TRBV6-5|TRBD1
CASSYSGTGESEQYF
TGTGCCAGCAGTTACTCCGGGACAGGGGAATCCGAGCAGTACTTC
>TRBJ2-2|TRBV7-6|NA
CASSLIETSNTGELFF
TGTGCCAGCAGCTTAATTGAGACTTCGAACACCGGGGAGCTGTTTTTT
>TRBJ2-3|TRBV2|NA
CGSGAFGPTDTQYF
TGTGGGTCCGGTGCATTCGGTCCCACAGATACGCAGTATTTT
>TRBJ1-5|TRBV11-2|TRBD1
CASRLGAGGSNQPQHF
TGTGCCAGCAGATTAGGGGCAGGGGGTAGCAATCAGCCCCAGCATTTT
>TRBJ1-2|TRBV6-1|NA
CASRTTDSQGYGYTF
TGTGCCAGCAGAACAACGGACAGCCAGGGTTATGGCTACACCTTC
>TRBJ1-3|TRBV5-1|TRBD1
CASSSQGARAGNTIYF
TGCGCCAGCAGCTCTCAGGGGGCGCGGGCTGGAAACACCATATATTTT
>TRBJ2-2|TRBV6-6|NA
CASSYRGTWDTGELFF
TGTGCCAGCAGTTATAGAGGGACTTGGGACACCGGGGAGCTGTTTTTT
>TRBJ2-2|TRBV5-1|TRBD2
CASSLQQAGGPETGELFF
TGCGCCAGCAGCTTGCAGCAAGCGGGAGGGCCCGAAACCGGGGAGCTGTTTTTT
>TRBJ2-2|TRBV6-6|NA
CASSYSMDTGELFF
TGTGCCAGCAGTTACTCGATGGACACCGGGGAGCTGTTTTTT
>TRBJ2-7|TRBV7-8|NA
CASSQSRVAYEQYF
TGTGCCAGCAGCCAATCCAGGGTTGCGTACGAGCAGTACTTC
>TRBJ1-1|TRBV2|NA
CAFQMDFNTEAFF
TGTGCCTTTCAAATGGACTTTAACACTGAAGCTTTCTTT
>TRBJ2-7|TRBV5-1|TRBD2
CASSLSSAASGDEQYF
TGCGCCAGCAGCTTGTCGTCCGCTGCTAGCGGGGACGAGCAGTACTTC
>TRBJ2-6|TRBV11-1|NA
CASSLDHRSSGANVLTF
TGTGCCAGCAGCTTAGATCACAGATCCTCTGGGGCCAACGTCCTGACTTTC
>TRBJ2-3|TRBV27|TRBD2
CASSLRTSGPPSTDTQYF
TGTGCCAGCAGTTTACGAACTAGCGGGCCACCTAGCACAGATACGCAGTATTTT
>TRBJ2-2|TRBV6-5|TRBD1
CASRRTGGTGELFF
TGTGCCAGCAGACGGACAGGGGGCACCGGGGAGCTGTTTTTT
>TRBJ2-5|TRBV9|TRBD2
CASSVGWSGRGETQYF
TGTGCCAGCAGCGTAGGATGGAGCGGGAGGGGAGAGACCCAGTACTTC
>TRBJ2-5|TRBV7-9|NA
CASSRDRGQETQYF
TGTGCCAGCAGCCGAGATCGCGGCCAAGAGACCCAGTACTTC
>TRBJ2-7|TRBV19|TRBD1
CASSLGQGGYEQYF
TGTGCCAGTAGCTTAGGACAGGGCGGCTACGAGCAGTACTTC
>TRBJ1-5|TRBV28|NA
CASRTGIDQPQHF
TGTGCCAGCAGAACAGGGATAGATCAGCCCCAGCATTTT
>TRBJ2-1|TRBV29-1|NA
CSVSPGEQFF
TGCAGCGTTTCCCCGGGTGAGCAGTTCTTC
>TRBJ2-4|TRBV12-5|NA
CASGLAPGSVAKNIQYF
TGTGCTAGTGGTTTGGCCCCGGGGTCGGTGGCCAAAAACATTCAGTACTTC
>TRBJ2-2|TRBV6-1|NA
CASRTANTGELFF
TGTGCCAGCAGGACAGCGAACACCGGGGAGCTGTTTTTT
>TRBJ2-5|TRBV5-5|NA
CASSFLYDRKETQYF
TGTGCCAGCAGCTTTCTCTACGACAGGAAAGAGACCCAGTACTTC
>TRBJ2-7|TRBV9|NA
CASSVAGGLEQYF
TGTGCCAGCAGCGTAGCTGGGGGGTTAGAGCAGTACTTC
>TRBJ1-1|TRBV7-9|NA
CASSPGTSDTEAFF
TGTGCCAGCAGCCCCGGGACCTCAGACACTGAAGCTTTCTTT
>TRBJ2-6|TRBV11-3|NA
CASSPNTGANVLTF
TGTGCCAGCAGCCCCAATACCGGGGCCAACGTCCTGACTTTC
>TRBJ2-7|TRBV9|TRBD2
CASSVAAGGSYEQYF
TGTGCCAGCAGCGTAGCAGCGGGAGGTTCCTACGAGCAGTACTTC